Presented here are 7 T cell receptor beta chains from one specimen sequenced in a study of cytomegalovirus exposure and HLA in healthy donors. 13 Jbeta primers and 60 Vbeta primers were used for the PCR. Sequenced by immunoSEQ multiplex PCR; TCRdb stores in-frame clones only, minus some. The data show some 150,000 clones, 55% to 85% seen once. Sequencing was carried out using PBMCs. These receptors all stem from a man between 35 and 55 years old in good health and CMV-seronegative.

The chain is built from TRBV10-3 and TRBJ1-2; D perhaps matches TRBD1 (6 bases). CDR1 and CDR2 (germline): ENHRY, SYGVKD. V was trimmed by 10 bases and J by 6 bases, leaving 12 bases between them. This CDR3 region has 11 residues. The CDR3 loop is CATSGTHGYTF. The CDR3 DNA follows: TGTGCCACATCCGGGACACATGGCTACACCTTC.

This chain links TRBV6-1 with TRBJ2-4, with 7 bases lining up with TRBD1. The CDR3 extends over 15 amino acids. Germline lookup yields CDR1 MNHNS and CDR2 SASEGT. Trimming cost V 0 bases and J 8 bases; bases outside gene matches: 7. Here the CDR3 DNA reads TGTGCCAGCAGTGAAGCAGGGACAGTAAGGGACATTCAGTACTTC. Translating gives CASSEAGTVRDIQYF.

J is TRBJ1-1 and V is TRBV23-1; D is unclear. TRBV23-1 is an ORF, with its function uncertain. Trimming stripped 2 bases from V and 3 bases from J, with 10 bases between. The length of the CDR3 is 14 residues. The CDR3 DNA sequence: TGCGCCAGCAGTCAACGAGGTTCGGACACTGAAGCTTTCTTT. This encodes CASSQRGSDTEAFF.

The chain couples TRBV18 to TRBJ2-7; no definite D call. The V gene's germline CDR1 is KGHSH and CDR2 LQKENI. There are 14 residues in the CDR3. V lost 0 bases and J lost 2, with 8 bases in between. The DNA for the CDR3 is TGTGCCAGCTCACCACCTCTTGACACCTACGAGCAGTACTTC. Amino acids: CASSPPLDTYEQYF.

V usage is TRBV5-8 and J usage is TRBJ1-1; 8 bases line up with TRBD1. Trimming at V came to 2 bases and at J to 1 base, leaving 4 bases not matched to a gene. The germline gives CDR1 SGHTS, CDR2 YDEGEE. This CDR3 spans 15 amino acids. As DNA, the CDR3 is TGTGCCAGCAGCTTAACAGGGGGTCCGAACACTGAAGCTTTCTTT. Its protein is CASSLTGGPNTEAFF.

V is TRBV10-3 and J is TRBJ1-1, with 7 bases aligning to TRBD1. Trimming took 5 bases from V and 3 from J; bases not matched to a gene: 6. The CDR3 sequence is 14 residues long. CDR1 and CDR2 (germline): ENHRY, SYGVKD. CDR3 in amino acids: CAISTRQGDTEAFF. CDR3 sequence (DNA): TGTGCCATCAGTACTCGACAGGGAGACACTGAAGCTTTCTTT.

V gene TRBV5-4 combines with J gene TRBJ1-2, with D unclear. CDR1 is SGHNT, CDR2 YYREEE, per germline (reference sequence). The CDR3 has 13 amino acids. V lost 3 bases and J lost 1, with 7 bases in between. The CDR3: CASSYEDNYGYTF. CDR3 nucleotides: TGTGCCAGCAGCTACGAGGATAACTATGGCTACACCTTC.